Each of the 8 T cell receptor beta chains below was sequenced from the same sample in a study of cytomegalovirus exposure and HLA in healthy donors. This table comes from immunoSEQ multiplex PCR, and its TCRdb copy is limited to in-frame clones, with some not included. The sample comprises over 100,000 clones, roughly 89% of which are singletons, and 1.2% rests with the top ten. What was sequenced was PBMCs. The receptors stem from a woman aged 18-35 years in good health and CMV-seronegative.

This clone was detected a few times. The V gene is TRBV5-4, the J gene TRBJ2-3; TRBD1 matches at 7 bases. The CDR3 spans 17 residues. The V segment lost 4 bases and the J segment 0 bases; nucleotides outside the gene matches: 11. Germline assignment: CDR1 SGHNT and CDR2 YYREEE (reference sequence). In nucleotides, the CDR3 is TGTGCCAGCAGCACAGCTACAGGGGCCGGGAGCACAGATACGCAGTATTTT. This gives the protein CASSTATGAGSTDTQYF.

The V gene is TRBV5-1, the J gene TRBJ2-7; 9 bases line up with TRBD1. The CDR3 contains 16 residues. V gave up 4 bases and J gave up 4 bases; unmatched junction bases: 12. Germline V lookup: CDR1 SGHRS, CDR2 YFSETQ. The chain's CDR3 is CASSPGPGQGFYEQYF. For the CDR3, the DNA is TGCGCCAGCAGCCCGGGGCCGGGACAGGGTTTTTACGAGCAGTACTTC.

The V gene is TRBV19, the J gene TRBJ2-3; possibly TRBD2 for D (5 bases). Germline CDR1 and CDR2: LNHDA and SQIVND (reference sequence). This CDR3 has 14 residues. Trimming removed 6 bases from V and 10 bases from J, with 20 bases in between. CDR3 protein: CASSPSQGAYPQYF. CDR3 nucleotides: TGTGCCAGTAGCCCTAGCCAAGGTGCGTATCCGCAGTATTTT.

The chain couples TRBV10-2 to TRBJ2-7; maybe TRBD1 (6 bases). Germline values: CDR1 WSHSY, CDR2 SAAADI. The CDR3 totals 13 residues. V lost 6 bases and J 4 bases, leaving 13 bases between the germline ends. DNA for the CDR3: TGCGCCAGCAGCGACAAAACAGGGTACGAGCAGTACTTC. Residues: CASSDKTGYEQYF.

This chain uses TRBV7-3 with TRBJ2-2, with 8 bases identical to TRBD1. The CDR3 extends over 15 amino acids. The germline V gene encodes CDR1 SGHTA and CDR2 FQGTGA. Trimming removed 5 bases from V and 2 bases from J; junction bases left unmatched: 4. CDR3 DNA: TGTGCCAGCAGCCAGGGGGCCCCTAACACCGGGGAGCTGTTTTTT. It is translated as CASSQGAPNTGELFF.

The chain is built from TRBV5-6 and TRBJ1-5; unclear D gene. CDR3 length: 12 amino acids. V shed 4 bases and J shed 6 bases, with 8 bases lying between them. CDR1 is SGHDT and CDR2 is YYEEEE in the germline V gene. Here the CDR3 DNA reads TGTGCCAGCAGCGAGCGAACTCAGCCCCAGCATTTT. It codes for CASSERTQPQHF.

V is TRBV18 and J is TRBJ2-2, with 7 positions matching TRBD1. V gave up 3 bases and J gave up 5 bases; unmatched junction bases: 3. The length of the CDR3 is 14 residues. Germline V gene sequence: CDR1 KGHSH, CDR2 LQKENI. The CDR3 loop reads CASSPTGNTGELFF. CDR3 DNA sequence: TGTGCCAGCTCACCGACAGGGAATACCGGGGAGCTGTTTTTT.

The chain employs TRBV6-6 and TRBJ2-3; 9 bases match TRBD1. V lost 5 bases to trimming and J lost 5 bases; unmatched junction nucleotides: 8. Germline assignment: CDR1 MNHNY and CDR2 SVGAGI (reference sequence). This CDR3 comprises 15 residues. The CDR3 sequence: CASSGRTGELDTQYF. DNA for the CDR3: TGTGCCAGCAGTGGCCGGACAGGGGAATTAGATACGCAGTATTTT.